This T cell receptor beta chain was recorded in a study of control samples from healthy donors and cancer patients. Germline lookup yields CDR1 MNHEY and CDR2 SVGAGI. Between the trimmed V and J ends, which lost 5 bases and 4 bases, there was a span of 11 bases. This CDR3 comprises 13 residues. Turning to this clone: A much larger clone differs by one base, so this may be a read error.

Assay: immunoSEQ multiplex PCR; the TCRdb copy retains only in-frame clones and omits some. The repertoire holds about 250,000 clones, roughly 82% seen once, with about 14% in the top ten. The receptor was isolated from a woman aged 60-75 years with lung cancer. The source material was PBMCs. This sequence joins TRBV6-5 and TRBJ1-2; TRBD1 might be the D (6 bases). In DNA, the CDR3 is TGTGCCAGCAGTCTACAGGGATCCTATGGCTACACCTTC. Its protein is CASSLQGSYGYTF.